The next 2 T cell receptor beta chains were all read from a single sample in a study of blood T cell repertoires in COVID-19. TCRdb's table, derived via immunoSEQ multiplex PCR, lists solely in-frame clones and lacks some. The sample has 40,000 to 45,000 clones, roughly nine tenths seen once. Source material: peripheral blood. All receptors come from a human donor in a cohort sampled during active COVID-19.

This clone was seen only once. This chain uses TRBV30 with TRBJ1-2, with 7 positions matching TRBD1. V trimming: 4 bases; J trimming: 0 bases; junction bases outside the gene matches: 20. This CDR3 has 19 residues. Germline V CDR1 and CDR2: GTSNPN, SVGIG (reference sequence). Here the CDR3 reads CAWKKTPGGGVSANYGYTF. The CDR3 DNA reads as TGTGCCTGGAAGAAAACCCCAGGGGGTGGAGTCTCCGCTAACTATGGCTACACCTTC.

The chain recombines TRBV19 with TRBJ1-5, with D perhaps matching TRBD1 (5 bases). The germline V gene encodes CDR1 LNHDA and CDR2 SQIVND (reference sequence). This CDR3 spans 13 amino acids. Between the trimmed V and J ends, which lost 7 bases and 0 bases, there was a span of 7 bases. The chain's CDR3 is CASTQGSNQPQHF. CDR3 in DNA: TGTGCCAGTACCCAGGGTAGCAATCAGCCCCAGCATTTT.